One T cell receptor beta chain is described in this entry. This entry comes from a study of T cell changes during pregnancy in multiple sclerosis. Profiled with immunoSEQ multiplex PCR; TCRdb holds only in-frame clones, not every one. The data hold tens of thousands of clones, with roughly nine tenths observed a single time. The TCR sequence derives from a female donor in good health, enrolled as a control in a pregnancy study. The sequenced sample was peripheral blood, obtained in the first trimester of pregnancy.

This chain's CDR3 is CASGFPVTDTQYF. Here the CDR3 DNA reads TGTGCTAGTGGTTTTCCCGTCACAGATACGCAGTATTTT. This chain connects TRBV12-5 to TRBJ2-3; D call uncertain. V was clipped by 3 bases and J by 2 bases, with 6 bases between them. CDR1 LGHNT and CDR2 FRNRAP come from the germline V gene. CDR3 length equals 13 residues.